The rows below give T cell receptor beta chains drawn from one sample of a study of T cells in tuberculosis. TCRdb's copy holds only in-frame clones and misses some; the assay was immunoSEQ multiplex PCR. The repertoire includes 30,000 to 40,000 clones, about 97% of them detected once, and approximately 6.2% sits in the top ten. Specimen: PBMCs. The receptor source for this set is a donor aged 5 to 30 with latent tuberculosis or without tuberculosis infection. Both conserved end residues are part of each CDR3. A D gene is named only where the DNA matches it firmly. Some rows mark clone size as missing; the rest say once, few, many or name a class of expanded clone.

v_gene	abundance	d_gene	j_gene	CDR3aa	CDR3nt
TRBV5-1	-	-	TRBJ2-7	CASSLSGAYEQYF	TGCGCCAGCAGCCTCTCGGGGGCCTACGAGCAGTACTTC
TRBV13	-	TRBD1	TRBJ2-3	CASREAGTGDQGTQYF	TGTGCCAGCAGGGAGGCCGGGACAGGGGATCAGGGAACGCAGTATTTT
TRBV2	-	-	TRBJ2-3	CASSEHSSSTDTQYF	TGTGCCAGCAGTGAACACAGCTCTAGCACAGATACGCAGTATTTT
TRBV27	-	TRBD1	TRBJ1-2	CASSRTGLFMDYGYTF	TGTGCCAGCAGTAGGACAGGGTTATTTATGGACTATGGCTACACCTTC
TRBV28	-	TRBD1	TRBJ1-2	CASSSPGQGKLNGYTF	TGTGCCAGCAGTTCACCGGGACAGGGGAAATTGAATGGCTACACCTTC
TRBV9	-	-	TRBJ2-7	CAISRGVGDEQYF	TGTGCCATCTCTCGGGGTGTCGGGGACGAGCAGTACTTC
TRBV19	-	-	TRBJ2-2	CASTVGGRGAEWTGELFF	TGTGCCAGTACCGTAGGGGGTCGGGGGGCTGAGTGGACCGGGGAGCTGTTTTTT
TRBV6-1	few	-	TRBJ1-2	CASTTDNYGYTF	TGTGCCAGCACTACAGACAACTATGGCTACACCTTC
TRBV5-1	-	-	TRBJ2-7	CASSSQGAEQYF	TGCGCCAGCAGTTCGCAAGGGGCCGAGCAGTACTTC
TRBV28	-	TRBD2	TRBJ2-1	CASSPGLVPLGQFF	TGTGCCAGCAGTCCGGGACTAGTCCCATTGGGGCAGTTCTTC
TRBV28	-	TRBD2	TRBJ2-7	CASSLLGTSGASYEQYF	TGTGCCAGCAGTTTACTCGGGACTAGCGGGGCTAGCTACGAGCAGTACTTC
TRBV27	-	TRBD1	TRBJ1-5	CASSSGQGLYQPQHF	TGTGCCAGCAGTTCGGGACAGGGGCTTTATCAGCCCCAGCATTTT
TRBV2	-	-	TRBJ2-3	CASSELLAETDTQYF	TGTGCCAGCAGTGAATTACTGGCGGAAACAGATACGCAGTATTTT
TRBV5-6	-	TRBD1	TRBJ1-2	CASSHGQAYGYTF	TGTGCCAGCAGCCACGGACAGGCCTATGGCTACACCTTC
TRBV30	-	-	TRBJ1-1	CAWSRAMNTEAFF	TGTGCCTGGAGTAGAGCGATGAACACTGAAGCTTTCTTT
TRBV19	-	-	TRBJ2-7	CASSIAGGPYEQYF	TGTGCCAGTAGTATAGCGGGGGGCCCCTACGAGCAGTACTTC
TRBV21-1	-	-	TRBJ1-2	CASSNPWGDRGPYGYTF	TGTGCCAGCAGCAACCCGTGGGGGGACCGAGGCCCCTATGGCTACACCTTC
TRBV2	-	-	TRBJ2-5	CASSAVRPSPETQYF	TGTGCCAGCAGTGCTGTTAGACCTAGTCCGGAGACCCAGTACTTC
TRBV28	-	TRBD1	TRBJ2-3	CASSLGTGFSTDTQYF	TGTGCCAGCAGTTTGGGGACAGGGTTTAGCACAGATACGCAGTATTTT
TRBV28	-	TRBD1	TRBJ1-4	CASSSPAGGNEKLFF	TGTGCCAGCAGTTCCCCTGCAGGGGGGAATGAAAAACTGTTTTTT
TRBV19	-	TRBD1	TRBJ1-2	CASRRQGSHYGYTF	TGTGCCAGTAGACGACAGGGATCACACTATGGCTACACCTTC
TRBV6-1	-	-	TRBJ2-7	CASVAGTLISYEQYF	TGTGCCAGCGTTGCCGGGACACTCATCTCCTACGAGCAGTACTTC
TRBV21-1	-	-	TRBJ2-4	CASSKARLQGPKNIQYF	TGTGCCAGCAGCAAAGCCAGACTACAGGGGCCCAAAAACATTCAGTACTTC
TRBV5-6	-	TRBD1	TRBJ1-1	CASSPGQGLIAEAFF	TGTGCCAGCAGCCCCGGACAGGGCCTGATCGCTGAAGCTTTCTTT